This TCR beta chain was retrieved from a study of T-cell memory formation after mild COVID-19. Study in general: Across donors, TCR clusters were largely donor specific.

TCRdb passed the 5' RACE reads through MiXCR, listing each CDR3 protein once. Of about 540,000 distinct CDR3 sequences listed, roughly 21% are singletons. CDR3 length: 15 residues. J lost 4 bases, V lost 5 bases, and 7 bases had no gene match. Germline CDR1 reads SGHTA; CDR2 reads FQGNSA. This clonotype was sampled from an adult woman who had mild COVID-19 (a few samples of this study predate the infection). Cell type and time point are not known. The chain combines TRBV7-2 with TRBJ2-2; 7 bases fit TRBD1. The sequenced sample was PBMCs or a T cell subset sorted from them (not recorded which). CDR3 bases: TGTGCCAGCAGCCCGAGGGGGCTGGTCACCGGGGAGCTGTTTTTT. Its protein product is CASSPRGLVTGELFF. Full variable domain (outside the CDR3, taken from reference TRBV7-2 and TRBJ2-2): GAGVSQSPSNKVTEKGKDVELRCDPISGHTALYWYRQSLGQGLEFLIYFQGNSAPDKSGLPSDRFSAERTGGSVSTLTIQRTQQEDSAVYLCASSPRGLVTGELFFGEGSRLTVL.